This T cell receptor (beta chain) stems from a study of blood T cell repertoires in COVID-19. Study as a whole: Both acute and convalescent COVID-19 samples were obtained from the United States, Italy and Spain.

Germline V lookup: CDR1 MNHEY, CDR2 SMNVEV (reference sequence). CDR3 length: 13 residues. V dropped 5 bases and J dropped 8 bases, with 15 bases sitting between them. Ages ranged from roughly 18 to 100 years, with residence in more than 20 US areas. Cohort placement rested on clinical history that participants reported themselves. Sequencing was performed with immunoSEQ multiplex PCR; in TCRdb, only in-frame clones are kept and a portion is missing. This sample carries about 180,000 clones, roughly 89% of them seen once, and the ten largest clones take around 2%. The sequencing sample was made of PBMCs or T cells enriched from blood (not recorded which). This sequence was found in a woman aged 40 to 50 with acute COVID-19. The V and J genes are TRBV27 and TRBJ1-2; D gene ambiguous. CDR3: CASSPRGAEGYTF. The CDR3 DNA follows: TGTGCCAGCAGTCCCCGAGGCGCAGAAGGCTACACCTTC.